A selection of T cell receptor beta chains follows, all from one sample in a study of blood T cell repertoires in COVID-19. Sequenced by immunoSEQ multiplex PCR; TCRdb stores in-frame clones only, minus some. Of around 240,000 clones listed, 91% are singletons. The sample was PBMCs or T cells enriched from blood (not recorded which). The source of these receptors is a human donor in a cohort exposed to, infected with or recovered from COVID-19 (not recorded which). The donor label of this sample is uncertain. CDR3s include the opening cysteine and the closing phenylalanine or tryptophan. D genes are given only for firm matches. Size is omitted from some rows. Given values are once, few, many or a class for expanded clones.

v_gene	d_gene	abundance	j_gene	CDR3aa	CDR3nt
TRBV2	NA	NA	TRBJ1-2	CASSDPPGSYGYTF	TGTGCCAGCAGTGATCCCCCAGGGTCCTATGGCTACACCTTC
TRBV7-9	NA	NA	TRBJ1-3	CASSYTSPGNTIYF	TGTGCCAGCAGCTATACTTCACCTGGAAACACCATATATTTT
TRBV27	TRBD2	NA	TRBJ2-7	CASSFAGDSYEQYF	TGTGCCAGCAGTTTCGCGGGGGACTCCTACGAGCAGTACTTC
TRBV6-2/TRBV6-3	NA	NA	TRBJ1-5	CASSLPHRVVRGNQPQHF	TGTGCCAGCAGTTTACCCCACAGGGTAGTGCGCGGCAATCAGCCCCAGCATTTT
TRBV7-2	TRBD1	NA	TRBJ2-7	CASSSGQGTDEQYF	TGTGCCAGCAGTTCCGGACAGGGGACCGACGAGCAGTACTTC
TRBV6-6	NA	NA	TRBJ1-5	CASIHRVPNQPQHF	TGTGCCAGCATCCACCGGGTCCCCAATCAGCCCCAGCATTTT
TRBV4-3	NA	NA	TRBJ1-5	CASSQSRDNNQPQHF	TGCGCCAGCAGCCAATCCCGTGACAACAATCAGCCCCAGCATTTT
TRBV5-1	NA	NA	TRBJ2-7	CASSRTGLLGYEQYF	TGCGCCAGCAGCCGGACGGGACTCTTAGGCTACGAGCAGTACTTC
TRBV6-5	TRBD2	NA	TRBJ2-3	CASSSWTSGGTDTQYF	TGTGCCAGCAGTTCCTGGACTAGCGGGGGAACAGATACGCAGTATTTT
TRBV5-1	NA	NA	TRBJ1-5	CASSSTEGQPQHF	TGCGCCAGCAGCTCAACAGAGGGCCAGCCCCAGCATTTT
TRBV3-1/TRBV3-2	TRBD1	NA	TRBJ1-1	CASSPFSGTGAFF	TGTGCCAGCAGCCCCTTTTCAGGGACAGGAGCTTTCTTT
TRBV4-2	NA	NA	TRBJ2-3	CASSGDGGEDTQYF	TGTGCCAGCAGCGGAGACGGCGGGGAGGATACGCAGTATTTT
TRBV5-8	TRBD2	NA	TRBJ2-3	CASSIRGGAFTQYF	TGTGCCAGCAGTATTCGCGGGGGGGCCTTTACGCAGTATTTT
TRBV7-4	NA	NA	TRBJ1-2	CASSLVSLTNYGYTF	TGTGCCAGCAGCTTAGTGAGCCTTACTAACTATGGCTACACCTTC
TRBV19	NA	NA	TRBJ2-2	CASSPWSVSGELFF	TGTGCCAGTAGTCCTTGGTCAGTGTCAGGGGAGCTGTTTTTT
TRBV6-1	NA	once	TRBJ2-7	CASSEQGKALEQYF	TGTGCCAGCAGTGAACAGGGGAAGGCCCTCGAGCAGTACTTC
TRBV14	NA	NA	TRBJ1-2	CASSRYIWTDGNYGYTF	TGTGCCAGCAGCCGTTACATATGGACAGACGGAAACTATGGCTACACCTTC
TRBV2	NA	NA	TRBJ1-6	CASEGKMGSPLHF	TGTGCCAGCGAGGGCAAGATGGGATCACCCCTCCACTTT
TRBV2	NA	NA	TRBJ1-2	CASSELGGAGYTF	TGTGCCAGCAGTGAGCTGGGTGGGGCTGGCTACACCTTC
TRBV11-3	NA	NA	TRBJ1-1	CASSSAGMNTEAFF	TGTGCCAGCAGCTCGGCGGGTATGAACACTGAAGCTTTCTTT
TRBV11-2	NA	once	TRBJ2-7	CASSARQDYEQYF	TGTGCCAGCAGCGCCCGACAGGACTACGAGCAGTACTTC
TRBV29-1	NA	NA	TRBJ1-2	CSVDDSIYGYTF	TGCAGCGTTGATGACAGTATCTATGGCTACACCTTC
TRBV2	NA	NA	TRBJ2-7	CASSDAGARISYEQYF	TGTGCCAGCAGTGACGCTGGGGCGAGAATCTCCTACGAGCAGTACTTC
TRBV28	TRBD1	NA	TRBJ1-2	CASRRQGQVYGYTF	TGTGCCAGCCGTAGACAGGGACAAGTCTATGGCTACACCTTC
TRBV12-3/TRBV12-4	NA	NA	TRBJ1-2	CASSSRTDGYTF	TGTGCCAGCAGTTCCCGGACTGATGGCTACACCTTC
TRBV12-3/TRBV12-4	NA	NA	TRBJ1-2	CASSQTLLGYTF	TGTGCCAGCAGCCAGACACTTCTCGGCTACACCTTC
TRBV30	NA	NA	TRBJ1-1	CAWRWTANTEAFF	TGTGCCTGGAGATGGACAGCGAACACTGAAGCTTTCTTT
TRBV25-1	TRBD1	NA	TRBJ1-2	CASSEFGQGSRDGYTF	TGTGCCAGCAGTGAATTCGGACAGGGAAGTAGGGATGGCTACACCTTC